The 28 T cell receptor beta chains below all came from one sample that was sequenced in a study of tissue T cells after allogeneic stem cell transplantation. Clones were sequenced by immunoSEQ multiplex PCR, and TCRdb holds only the in-frame ones, with some missing. The table shows 8,500 to 9,000 clones, with 35% to 50% occurring only once. The time point here: mouse harvest day 7 after allogeneic transplant. Tail vein injection delivered 10^7 T-cell-depleted bone marrow cells and 10^6 splenic CD5+ T cells. The sequencing sample was made of skin. Every receptor here comes from a female BALB/c mouse given C57BL/6 T cells with graft-versus-host disease after an allogeneic hematopoietic cell transplant.

Comment on this clone: Germline and genes here are mouse. Sequencing ends 1 residue short of the CDR3 end; the germline J gene provides the rest. This chain uses TRBV26 with TRBJ1-4, with 7 bases that match TRBD1. Germline CDR1 and CDR2: KGHPV and FQNQEV (reference sequence). CDR3 size: 14 residues. J gave up 4 bases and V 4 bases, and 3 bases lay outside the gene matches. The part of the CDR3 DNA that was read is TGTGCCAGCAGTCCGACAGGGCTCAACGAAAGATTATTT. Protein product: CASSPTGLNERLF. The whole CDR3 protein reads CASSPTGLNERLFF.

This clone was counted a few times. These gene names are mouse names. The read ends 1 residue early relative to the CDR3; the germline J gene fills the gap. The chain employs TRBV26 and TRBJ2-7; D remains ambiguous. The CDR3 sequence is 12 residues long. Trimming removed 1 base at V and 4 bases at J, with 5 bases between. Germline V lookup: CDR1 KGHPV, CDR2 FQNQEV (reference sequence). Partial CDR3 DNA: TGTGCCAGCAGTCTGTTACAATATGAACAGTAC. The encoded protein is CASSLLQYEQY. The entire CDR3 is CASSLLQYEQYF.

Remarks on this clone: Gene names are mouse gene names. The read ends 1 residue shy of where the CDR3 ends; the end is completed using the germline J gene. The genes are TRBV16 and TRBJ2-1, with 12 bases matching TRBD2. CDR3 size: 16 residues. Germline V lookup: CDR1 SGHSA, CDR2 FRNQAP. The trim removed 6 bases at V and 4 bases at J, leaving 7 bases unmatched. The part of the CDR3 DNA that was read is TGTGCAAGCAGACCCGACTGGGGGGGCCCTTATGCTGAGCAGTTC. It specifies CASRPDWGGPYAEQF. The entire CDR3 sequence reads CASRPDWGGPYAEQFF.

This clone was observed a few times. Gene names and germline refer to mouse. The read ends 1 residue early relative to the CDR3; the germline J gene fills the gap. The J gene is TRBJ2-5, the V gene TRBV26; 11 bases are a match to TRBD2. Germline V lookup: CDR1 KGHPV, CDR2 FQNQEV (reference sequence). V shed 6 bases and J 3 bases; nucleotides not matched to a gene: 2. The CDR3 is made up of 14 amino acids. The sequenced part of the CDR3 DNA is TGTGCCAGCAGCTGGGACTGGGGGCAAGACACCCAGTAC. Encoded protein: CASSWDWGQDTQY. The full CDR3 sequence reads CASSWDWGQDTQYF.

As regards this clone: Gene names refer to mouse genes. The chain's CDR3 is CASSLGQTSAETLYF. The covered CDR3 bases are TGTGCCAGCAGCCTGGGACAGACTAGTGCAGAAACGCTGTAT. The rearrangement links TRBV26 to TRBJ2-3; 7 bases match TRBD1. The read ends 1 residue early relative to the CDR3; the germline J gene fills the gap. Germline CDR1 KGHPV, CDR2 FQNQEV (reference sequence). There are 15 residues in the CDR3. Trimming cost V 6 bases and J 0 bases; bases outside gene matches: 6.

As to this clone: Gene and germline names: mouse. From the germline J gene comes the end of the CDR3, since the read stops 1 residue before it. The genes are TRBV13-2 and TRBJ2-1; 12 positions match TRBD2. The length of the CDR3 is 15 residues. With 0 bases clipped from V and 7 bases from J, the junction kept 2 bases outside the gene matches. Germline CDR1 NNHNN, CDR2 SYGAGS (reference sequence). The CDR3 region is CASGDEGTGGAEQFF. The DNA read from the CDR3 is TGTGCCAGCGGTGATGAGGGGACTGGGGGGGCTGAGCAGTTC.

On this clone: Mouse gene names apply. The CDR3 bases that were read are TGTGCCAGCAGTCTTGAGAGGGTCTATGCTGAGCAGTTC. Its translation: CASSLERVYAEQF. The whole CDR3 sequence is CASSLERVYAEQFF. V gene TRBV24 combines with J gene TRBJ2-1; no clear D. The observed sequence ends 1 residue before the CDR3 terminus, with the missing tail filled in from the germline J gene. CDR3 length: 14 residues. CDR1 and CDR2 from the germline V gene are KGHTA and FRNEEI. V was clipped by 3 bases and J by 3 bases, with 9 bases between them.

Worth noting for this clone: Gene names and germline refer to mouse. The CDR3 end lies 1 residue beyond the end of the read and is filled in from the germline J gene. This chain links TRBV5 with TRBJ2-4; D remains ambiguous. The V gene lost 0 bases and the J gene lost 0 bases, with 7 bases spanning the gap. The CDR3 is made up of 15 amino acids. Germline V gene sequence: CDR1 LGHNA, CDR2 YNLKQL (reference sequence). CDR3 residues: CASSQEGFSQNTLYF. The part of the CDR3 DNA that was read is TGTGCCAGCAGCCAAGAAGGATTTAGTCAAAACACCTTGTAC.

The table lists this clone with a few counts. Gene labels here are mouse ones. The missing CDR3 end, 1 residue past where the read stops, is filled in from the germline J gene. This sequence joins TRBV12-1 and TRBJ2-7; no clear D gene. The V gene lost 0 bases and the J gene lost 0 bases, with 8 bases spanning the gap. Germline V CDR1 and CDR2: SGHSN, HYEKVE. The CDR3 runs to 14 residues. The CDR3 is CASSLDGSSYEQYF. The DNA read from the CDR3 is TGTGCCAGCTCTCTCGACGGGAGCTCCTATGAACAGTAC.

This clone was seen more than once but under ten times. Each gene name is a mouse one. The read halts 1 residue ahead of the CDR3 end, with the missing end drawn from the germline J gene. The rearrangement links TRBV17 to TRBJ1-6; a weak D match, TRBD1 (5 bases). Being an ORF, TRBJ1-6 has a function that is uncertain. V was cut by 6 bases and J by 0 bases, with 6 bases left in between. This CDR3 is 14 amino acids long. Germline lookup yields CDR1 MNHDT and CDR2 YYDKIL. The CDR3 reads CASRDISYNSPLYF. The sequenced CDR3 bases are TGTGCTAGCAGGGACATTTCCTATAATTCGCCCCTCTAC.

Regarding this clone: The listed genes are named as in mouse. The read halts 1 residue ahead of the CDR3 end, with the missing end drawn from the germline J gene. The rearrangement joins TRBV14 to TRBJ2-4; 9 nucleotides agree with TRBD1. The CDR3 length is 16 residues. V lost 2 bases, J lost 0 bases, and 4 bases stayed unmatched. Germline CDR1 SGHDT, CDR2 FRDEAV. CDR3 DNA (partial): TGTGCCAGCAGTTTAGGACAGGGGAGGAGTCAAAACACCTTGTAC. Translating gives CASSLGQGRSQNTLY. The full CDR3 is CASSLGQGRSQNTLYF.

The table lists this clone with a few counts. The genes are named according to mouse. The read gets to within 1 residue of the CDR3 end, and the germline J gene fills in the rest. V is TRBV13-3 and J is TRBJ2-7, with 8 bases matching TRBD2. The CDR3 sequence is 14 residues long. The germline CDR1 and CDR2 sequences are NNHDY and SYVADS. Germline trimming cut 3 bases from V and 0 bases from J; bases unmatched to any gene: 2. The CDR3 bases that were read are TGTGCCAGCAGTGGCTGGGGGGCCTCCTATGAACAGTAC. Its translation is CASSGWGASYEQY. The entire CDR3 sequence reads CASSGWGASYEQYF.

This clone turned up a few times. Here the gene names and germline are mouse. The CDR3 end lies 1 residue beyond the end of the read and is filled in from the germline J gene. The chain links TRBV21 to TRBJ2-3, with 9 nucleotides matching TRBD1. TRBV21 is an ORF; its function is uncertain. The CDR3 covers 16 residues. Trimming removed 2 bases from V and 1 base from J; junction bases left unmatched: 4. Incomplete CDR3 DNA: TGTGCTAGCAGTCAAGACAGGGGGGAAGGTGCAGAAACGCTGTAT. Amino acids: CASSQDRGEGAETLY. The CDR3 reads in full as CASSQDRGEGAETLYF.

A note on this clone: Gene names are the mouse ones. Coverage ceases 1 residue before the CDR3 finishes, and the germline J gene fills in the end. This chain uses TRBV26 with TRBJ2-7; no firm D call. The CDR3 spans 12 residues. Per the germline V gene, CDR1 is KGHPV and CDR2 is FQNQEV (reference sequence). Trimming took 4 bases from V and 3 from J, leaving 7 bases between them. This chain's CDR3 is CASSRGGYEQYF. Incomplete CDR3 DNA: TGTGCCAGCAGTCGAGGCGGCTATGAACAGTAC.

Remarks on this clone: The gene names here belong to mouse. The read terminates 1 residue ahead of where the CDR3 ends, so the germline J gene completes it. The chain couples TRBV15 to TRBJ2-7; 8 nucleotides match TRBD2. Germline assignment: CDR1 SGHND and CDR2 FRSKSL. This CDR3 contains 13 residues. Losses at the gene ends were 4 bases for V and 7 bases for J; bases not matched to a gene: 6. Here the CDR3 reads CASSWGGAWEQYF. The sequenced CDR3 bases are TGTGCCAGCAGTTGGGGGGGCGCCTGGGAACAGTAC.

A note on this clone: The gene symbols are mouse symbols. The CDR3 is CASSGGSGNTLYF. Incomplete CDR3 DNA: TGTGCCAGCAGTGGGGGTTCTGGAAATACGCTCTAT. The J gene is TRBJ1-3, the V gene TRBV26; maybe TRBD1 (5 bases). The read stops 1 residue short of the end of the CDR3; the missing end is completed from the germline J gene. The CDR3 consists of 13 residues. V was clipped by 5 bases and J by 0 bases, with 5 bases between them. Germline-derived CDR1 and CDR2 are KGHPV and FQNQEV (reference sequence).

Remarks on this clone: Gene names are mouse gene names. The read stops 1 residue short of the end of the CDR3; the missing end is completed from the germline J gene. The chain is built from TRBV26 and TRBJ1-1; D is uncertain. Germline CDR1 KGHPV, CDR2 FQNQEV (reference sequence). The CDR3 consists of 12 residues. Between the trimmed V and J ends, which lost 4 bases and 0 bases, there was a span of 3 bases. The CDR3 bases that were read are TGTGCCAGCAGTCAGGCAAACACAGAAGTCTTC. This codes for CASSQANTEVF. The whole CDR3 protein reads CASSQANTEVFF.

This clone was counted only a few times. Mouse germline and gene names are used. The read ends 1 residue early relative to the CDR3; the germline J gene fills the gap. This chain joins TRBV26 and TRBJ2-7; TRBD1 might be the D (6 bases). CDR1 and CDR2 (germline): KGHPV, FQNQEV (reference sequence). The length of the CDR3 is 12 residues. Deletions cut 4 bases from V and 3 bases from J, with 7 bases between. The CDR3 DNA, read in part, is TGTGCCAGCAGTCGGACAGTCTATGAACAGTAC. Translating gives CASSRTVYEQY. In full, the CDR3 reads CASSRTVYEQYF.

As to this clone: The genes and germline here are from mouse. The sequence runs out 1 residue before the end of the CDR3; the remainder is reconstructed from the germline J gene. The genes are TRBV12-2 and TRBJ2-5; 7 bases align to TRBD1. This CDR3 contains 13 residues. Germline trimming cut 2 bases from V and 8 bases from J; bases unmatched to any gene: 6. Germline values: CDR1 SGHLS, CDR2 HYDKME. The CDR3 reads CASSPTGEGTQYF. The covered CDR3 bases are TGTGCCAGCTCTCCCACAGGGGAGGGCACCCAGTAC.

This clone was seen a single time. Gene names are mouse gene names. The read ends 1 residue shy of where the CDR3 ends; the end is completed using the germline J gene. The chain recombines TRBV26 with TRBJ1-5; perhaps TRBD1 as D (6 bases). Trimming shortened V by 6 bases and J by 1 base, and 10 bases separated the two germline ends. The germline V gene has CDR1 KGHPV and CDR2 FQNQEV (reference sequence). This CDR3 has 14 amino acids. The CDR3 loop is CASSRTANNQAPLF. The covered CDR3 bases are TGTGCCAGCAGCCGGACAGCCAACAACCAGGCTCCGCTT.

Turning to this clone: Any gene name here is a mouse gene name. The CDR3 end is not reached by the read, which stops 1 residue before it; the germline J gene fills it in. The V call is TRBV23, the J call TRBJ2-5; the table assigns TRBD1, which was not confirmed against the DNA. This CDR3 is built from 14 residues. Germline loops: CDR1 KGHTA, CDR2 FQNQQP. The part of the CDR3 DNA that was read is TGCTCCAGCAGTCAAGGGACAGGGCAAGACACCCAGTAC. This sequence encodes CSSSQGTGQDTQY. The whole CDR3 sequence is CSSSQGTGQDTQYF.

On this clone itself: Gene labels here are mouse ones. The CDR3 end is not reached by the read, which stops 1 residue before it; the germline J gene fills it in. This rearrangement joins TRBV19 to TRBJ2-2, with TRBD1 matching 10 bases. The CDR3 has 15 residues. The V and J ends lost 4 bases and 5 bases, in that order; junction bases with no gene match: 5. CDR1 and CDR2 from the germline V gene are FNHDT and SITEND (reference sequence). The CDR3 spells CASSQPGQGTGQLYF. The CDR3 bases that were read are TGTGCCAGCAGTCAACCGGGACAGGGGACCGGGCAGCTCTAC. The full variable domain, in which reference TRBV19 and TRBJ2-2 provide the parts outside the CDR3, is GGIITQTPKFLIGQEGQKLTLKCQQNFNHDTMYWYRQDSGKGLRLIYYSITENDLQKGDLSEGYDASREKKSSFSLTVTSAQKNEMAVFLCASSQPGQGTGQLYFGEGSKLTVL.

As to this clone: These gene names are mouse names. The CDR3 end lies 1 residue beyond the end of the read and is filled in from the germline J gene. The chain links TRBV5 to TRBJ2-1; weak D call: TRBD2 (6 bases). V was pared by 0 bases and J by 4 bases, with 10 bases between. Germline V gene lookup returns CDR1 LGHNA and CDR2 YNLKQL (reference sequence). The CDR3 runs to 15 residues. CDR3 DNA, as far as it was read: TGTGCCAGCAGCCAAGACCGGGACTTTTATGCTGAGCAGTTC. Its translation: CASSQDRDFYAEQF. The entire CDR3 protein reads CASSQDRDFYAEQFF.

This clone occurred a few times. Here the gene names and germline are mouse. Sequencing ends 1 residue short of the CDR3 end; the germline J gene provides the rest. The rearrangement joins TRBV26 to TRBJ2-4, with TRBD2 identical over 9 bases. V shed 1 base, J shed 0 bases, and the junction held 2 bases outside the gene matches. Germline CDR1 KGHPV, CDR2 FQNQEV (reference sequence). The CDR3 has 16 amino acids. The CDR3 protein is CASSLLTGGSQNTLYF. The part of the CDR3 DNA that was read is TGTGCCAGCAGTCTGTTGACTGGGGGTAGTCAAAACACCTTGTAC.

This clone has only a few counts. The gene symbols are mouse symbols. This CDR3 reads CASSLQGAPGNTLYF. CDR3 bases read: TGTGCCAGCAGTCTACAGGGGGCGCCTGGAAATACGCTCTAT. The J gene is TRBJ1-3, the V gene TRBV26; 9 bases are shared with TRBD1. The read ends 1 residue early relative to the CDR3; the germline J gene fills the gap. The J segment lost 2 bases and the V segment lost 3 bases, leaving 2 bases of the junction unmatched. Per germline, CDR1 KGHPV and CDR2 FQNQEV (reference sequence). CDR3 length: 15 amino acids.

Of note for this clone: Germline and genes: mouse. From the germline J gene comes the end of the CDR3, since the read stops 1 residue before it. The genes are TRBV26 and TRBJ2-4; unclear D gene. The germline V and J ends were trimmed by 4 bases and 2 bases, with 10 bases remaining between them. Germline V gene lookup returns CDR1 KGHPV and CDR2 FQNQEV (reference sequence). The CDR3 spans 14 residues. CDR3 DNA, as far as it was read: TGTGCCAGCAGTCCACGACAACATCAAAACACCTTGTAC. Protein product: CASSPRQHQNTLY. The whole CDR3 protein is CASSPRQHQNTLYF.

Remarks on this clone: Gene and germline names: mouse. The sequenced fragment ends 1 residue before the CDR3 boundary, so the rest is inferred from the germline J gene. The V gene is TRBV24, the J gene TRBJ2-5, with TRBD2 matching 12 bases. V lost 6 bases to trimming and J lost 3 bases; unmatched junction nucleotides: 4. Germline CDR1 reads KGHTA; CDR2 reads FRNEEI. This CDR3 region has 15 residues. The sequenced CDR3 bases are TGTGCCAGCAGGCGGGACTGGGGGGCTCAAGACACCCAGTAC. As protein: CASRRDWGAQDTQY. The full CDR3 protein reads CASRRDWGAQDTQYF.

In this sample, this clone turned up a few times. Germline and genes: mouse. The sequenced fragment ends 1 residue before the CDR3 boundary, so the rest is inferred from the germline J gene. The identical CDR3 is also encoded by other nucleotide sequences in the sample. V is TRBV26 and J is TRBJ2-2; D ambiguous. Germline-derived CDR1 and CDR2 are KGHPV and FQNQEV (reference sequence). The CDR3 covers 14 residues. Deletions cut 4 bases from V and 0 bases from J, with 6 bases between. The covered CDR3 bases are TGTGCCAGCAGTCCCGGAGCAAACACCGGGCAGCTCTAC. Protein product: CASSPGANTGQLY. The whole CDR3 protein reads CASSPGANTGQLYF.